Shown below are 9 T cell receptor beta chains from a single sample sequenced in a study of cytomegalovirus exposure and HLA in healthy donors. Use of 60 Vbeta and 13 Jbeta primers characterized the PCR. The data were produced by immunoSEQ multiplex PCR, yet TCRdb's version contains in-frame clones alone and is incomplete. The sample consists of 150,000 to 200,000 clones, 80% to 85% of them appearing once. Sequences were obtained from PBMCs. Receptors originate from a girl under 10 years old in good health and CMV-seropositive.

This clone occurred once. The chain carries TRBV5-1 and TRBJ2-3, with TRBD2 matching over 10 bases. CDR1 and CDR2 from the germline V gene are SGHRS and YFSETQ. This CDR3 is 16 amino acids long. The V gene end was trimmed by 0 bases and the J gene end by 6 bases; junction bases not matched to a gene: 7. DNA for the CDR3: TGCGCCAGCAGCTTGGCTGCTAGCGGGAGAGCCGATACGCAGTATTTT. This codes for CASSLAASGRADTQYF.

The chain employs TRBV6-9 and TRBJ1-2; D unclear. Germline V gene sequence: CDR1 MNHGY, CDR2 SVAAGI. This CDR3 is built from 12 residues. Trimming shortened V by 11 bases and J by 8 bases, and 18 bases separated the two germline ends. The CDR3 is CAAAAPAEGYTF. In nucleotides, the CDR3 is TGTGCCGCCGCGGCCCCGGCGGAGGGCTACACCTTC.

This chain joins TRBV27 and TRBJ2-5; 9 bases are a match to TRBD2. Judging by the DNA end, TRBJ2-7 fits better; the J call may be wrong. Looked up from germline, CDR1 is MNHEY and CDR2 is SMNVEV (reference sequence). The CDR3 totals 15 residues. The CDR3 DNA follows: TGTGCCAGCAGGTCGGCGGGAGGGCCCTCTCTCGAGCAGTACTTC. This encodes CASRSAGGPSLEQYF.

V is TRBV2 and J is TRBJ1-5; 11 nucleotides align to TRBD1. CDR1 is SNHLY, CDR2 FYNNEI, per germline. This CDR3 spans 16 amino acids. Trimming cost V 8 bases and J 2 bases; bases outside gene matches: 8. The CDR3, as DNA: TGTGCCAGCGGGGGGACAGGGGGGTTTGGCAATCAGCCCCAGCATTTT. It yields the protein CASGGTGGFGNQPQHF.

This chain connects TRBV30 to TRBJ2-7; D is ambiguous. This CDR3 spans 12 amino acids. Per germline, CDR1 GTSNPN and CDR2 SVGIG (reference sequence). V was trimmed by 3 bases and J by 2 bases, leaving 8 bases between them. CDR3 residues: CAWRDWAYEQYF. In DNA, the CDR3 is TGTGCCTGGAGAGACTGGGCCTACGAGCAGTACTTC.

The chain recombines TRBV6-6 with TRBJ1-3; D gene uncertain. Deletions cut 6 bases from V and 1 base from J, with 13 bases between. Germline CDR1 is MNHNY and CDR2 is SVGAGI (reference sequence). The length of the CDR3 is 15 residues. The CDR3 nucleotides read TGTGCCAGCAGCGGCTATAGGCGGTCTGGAAACACCATATATTTT. Its translation is CASSGYRRSGNTIYF.

The gene calls are TRBV6-1 and TRBJ2-1; no firm D call. Germline CDR1 MNHNS, CDR2 SASEGT. The CDR3 length is 11 residues. The V and J ends lost 1 base and 9 bases respectively, with 4 bases between them. The CDR3 bases are TGTGCCAGCAGTGAAGTCAGTGAGCAGTTCTTC. It codes for CASSEVSEQFF.

The chain employs TRBV7-6 and TRBJ2-2; 8 bases fit TRBD2. Germline V gene sequence: CDR1 SGHVS, CDR2 FNYEAQ. The CDR3 length is 15 residues. J lost 5 bases, V lost 5 bases, and 7 bases had no gene match. CDR3 protein: CASSRSGSFTGELFF. DNA of the CDR3: TGTGCCAGCAGCCGAAGCGGGAGTTTTACCGGGGAGCTGTTTTTT.

The J gene is TRBJ1-5, the V gene TRBV28, with 7 bases fitting TRBD1. The germline CDR1 and CDR2 sequences are MDHEN and SYDVKM. Trimming took 7 bases from V and 3 from J; bases not matched to a gene: 6. This CDR3 is built from 14 residues. The CDR3 region is CASNTGVSNQPQHF. The CDR3 nucleotides read TGTGCCAGCAACACAGGGGTCTCCAATCAGCCCCAGCATTTT.